This record looks at one T cell receptor (beta chain) sequence and its context. Its antigen is undetermined. The germline CDR1 and CDR2 sequences are MNHEY and SVGAGI. J was trimmed by 5 bases and V by 10 bases; bases with no gene match: 9. The CDR3 totals 14 residues. Investigators reverse transcribed all isolated RNA, so they sequenced expressed TCRB transcripts. The average output of naive, central memory and regulatory T cell samples was approximately 3.7 million reads. The repertoire was sequenced with immunoSEQ multiplex PCR; TCRdb's copy has only in-frame clones and lacks some. The table shows more than 150,000 clones, with about 13% occurring only once. This sample is drawn from a study of beta chain features in type 1 diabetes. Study-level background: Patients were similar to healthy donors in age and gender (as well as in cell yields).

Overall study findings and caveats: TCRB rearrangement may or may not be influenced by HLA type; here this remained unresolved. At VDJ recombination sites, type 1 diabetes patients had fewer insertions and more deleted nucleotides.

The clonotype comes from a woman younger than 30 in good health. The source material was central memory CD4+ T cells from blood. The chain combines TRBV6-5 with TRBJ2-2, with 8 bases lining up with TRBD2. The CDR3 region is CATGIAGSTGELFF. The CDR3 DNA is TGTGCCACCGGTATAGCGGGGTCTACCGGGGAGCTGTTTTTT.